This T cell receptor beta chain emerged from a study of early T cells in non-severe SARS-CoV-2 infection. The sample holds a few counts of this clonotype. In TCRdb, the 5' RACE reads were re-called with MiXCR into one record per CDR3 protein. The sample yields approximately 97,000 distinct CDR3 sequences, 9.5% to 12% seen once. Source: whole blood, taken at baseline. The receptor was derived from an adult who was a healthcare worker with PCR-confirmed SARS-CoV-2 infection or an uninfected control (not recorded which).

DNA of the CDR3: TGTGCCAGCAGTTCGGGACGGCCTCAGTACGAGCAGTACTTC. Its translation: CASSSGRPQYEQYF. The chain joins TRBV6-2 or TRBV6-3 to TRBJ2-7; possibly TRBD1 or TRBD2 for D (5 bases each). The CDR3 runs 14 residues. V was trimmed by 4 bases and J by 4 bases, leaving 14 bases between them. Germline-derived CDR1 and CDR2 are MNHEY and SVGEGT.